This T cell receptor (beta chain) was sequenced in a study of technical replicates of blood from a handful of donors. Repertoires were generated with immunoSEQ multiplex PCR, while TCRdb's copy carries only in-frame clones and drops some. The table includes about 68,000 clones, less than 98% detected once. V lost 6 bases and J lost 7; bases outside the gene matches: 8. From germline, CDR1 is MDHEN and CDR2 SYDVKM. This CDR3 region has 13 residues. The rearrangement uses TRBV28 and TRBJ1-1; 7 positions agree with TRBD1. The source is a human donor in good health. The sequenced sample was T cells isolated from PBMCs. The CDR3, as DNA: TGTGCCAGCAGAGGAGCCGGGACAGTTGAAGCTTTCTTT. Residues: CASRGAGTVEAFF.